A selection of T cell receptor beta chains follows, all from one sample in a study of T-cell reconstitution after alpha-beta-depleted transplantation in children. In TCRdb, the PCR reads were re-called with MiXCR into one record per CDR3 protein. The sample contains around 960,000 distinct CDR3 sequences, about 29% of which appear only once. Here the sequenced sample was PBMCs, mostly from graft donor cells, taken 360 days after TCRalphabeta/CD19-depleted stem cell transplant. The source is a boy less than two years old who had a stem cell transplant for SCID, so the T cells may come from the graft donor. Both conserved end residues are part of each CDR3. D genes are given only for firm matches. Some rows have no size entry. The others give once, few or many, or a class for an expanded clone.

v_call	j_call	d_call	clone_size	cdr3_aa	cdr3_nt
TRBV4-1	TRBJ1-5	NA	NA	CASSQDSTGLHQPQHF	TGCGCCAGCAGCCAAGATTCCACAGGGCTACATCAGCCCCAGCATTTT
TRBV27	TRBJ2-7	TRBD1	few	CASRSRGRQYF	TGTGCCAGCAGATCAAGGGGGCGGCAGTACTTC
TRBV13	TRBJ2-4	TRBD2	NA	CASSLGYGTSESRNIQYF	TGTGCCAGCAGCTTAGGATATGGGACTAGCGAATCGAGAAACATTCAGTACTTC
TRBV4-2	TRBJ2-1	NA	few	CASSQEGGLLSSYNEQFF	TGTGCCAGCAGCCAAGAAGGGGGGCTCCTTAGCTCCTACAATGAGCAGTTCTTC
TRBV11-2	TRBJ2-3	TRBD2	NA	CASSLTSGGPDTQYF	TGTGCCAGCAGCTTAACTAGCGGGGGGCCTGATACGCAGTATTTT
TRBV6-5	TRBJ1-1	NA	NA	CASSWLGKNTEAFF	TGTGCCAGCAGTTGGCTAGGGAAGAACACTGAAGCTTTCTTT
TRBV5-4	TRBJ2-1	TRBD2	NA	CASSLASGTSGGAYNEQFF	TGTGCCAGCAGCTTGGCCAGTGGGACTAGCGGGGGGGCCTACAATGAGCAGTTCTTC
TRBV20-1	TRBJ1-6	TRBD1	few	CSARDLRTGLNSPLHF	TGCAGTGCTAGGGACTTACGGACAGGTCTTAATTCACCCCTCCACTTT
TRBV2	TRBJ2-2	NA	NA	CASTRQSGELFF	TGTGCCAGCACTCGACAGTCCGGGGAGCTGTTTTTT
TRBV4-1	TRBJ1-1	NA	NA	CASSLTAGMVPTEAFF	TGCGCCAGCAGCCTAACGGCAGGGATGGTCCCCACTGAAGCTTTCTTT
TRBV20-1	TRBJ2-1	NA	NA	CSARLGLPPVDEQFF	TGCAGTGCTAGACTGGGACTCCCTCCTGTCGATGAGCAGTTCTTC
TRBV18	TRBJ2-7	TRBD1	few	CASSSKGAIEQYF	TGTGCCAGCTCCTCCAAGGGGGCGATCGAGCAGTACTTC
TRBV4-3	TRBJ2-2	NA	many	CASSQVGGGVGELFF	TGCGCCAGCAGCCAAGTCGGAGGAGGGGTTGGGGAGCTGTTTTTT
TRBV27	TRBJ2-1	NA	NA	CATYTGPYNEQFF	TGTGCCACCTACACGGGACCCTACAATGAGCAGTTCTTC
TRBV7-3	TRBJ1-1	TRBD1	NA	CASSLNGQGNTEAFF	TGTGCCAGCAGCTTAAACGGACAGGGGAACACTGAAGCTTTCTTT
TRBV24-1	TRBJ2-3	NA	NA	CATSLGAIGTDTQYF	TGTGCCACCAGTCTAGGGGCCATAGGCACAGATACGCAGTATTTT
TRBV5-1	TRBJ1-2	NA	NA	CASSLFGSYGYTF	TGCGCCAGCAGCTTGTTTGGCAGCTATGGCTACACCTTC
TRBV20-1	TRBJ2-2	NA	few	CSASKHSGTDTGELFF	TGCAGTGCTAGTAAACACTCGGGTACCGACACCGGGGAGCTGTTTTTT
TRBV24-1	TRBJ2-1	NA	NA	CATSGGDNEQFF	TGTGCCACCAGTGGCGGGGACAATGAGCAGTTCTTC
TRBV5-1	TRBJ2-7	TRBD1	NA	CASSAGTGKHEQYF	TGCGCCAGCAGCGCCGGGACAGGGAAGCACGAGCAGTACTTC
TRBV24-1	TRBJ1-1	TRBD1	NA	CATGPGQRKAFF	TGTGCCACGGGGCCGGGACAGAGAAAAGCTTTCTTT
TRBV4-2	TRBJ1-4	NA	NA	CASSPQTTPATNEKLFF	TGTGCCAGCAGCCCACAAACCACTCCGGCAACTAATGAAAAACTGTTTTTT
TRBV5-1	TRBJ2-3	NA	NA	CASSLDESRTDTQYF	TGCGCCAGCAGCTTGGATGAATCCCGCACAGATACGCAGTATTTT
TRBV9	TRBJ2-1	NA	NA	CASSPGGRAGAFYNEQFF	TGTGCCAGCAGCCCCGGGGGAAGGGCGGGTGCGTTCTACAATGAGCAGTTCTTC
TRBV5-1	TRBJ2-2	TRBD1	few	CASNGQGNTGELFF	TGCGCCAGCAACGGACAGGGGAACACCGGGGAGCTGTTTTTT
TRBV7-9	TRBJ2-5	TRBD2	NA	CASSLGGLGSETQYF	TGTGCCAGCAGCTTAGGGGGACTAGGGTCAGAGACCCAGTACTTC
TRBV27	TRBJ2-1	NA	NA	CASSPRSGYSYNEQFF	TGTGCCAGCAGCCCCCGATCAGGGTACTCCTACAATGAGCAGTTCTTC
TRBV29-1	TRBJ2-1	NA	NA	CSVASRGDYNEQFF	TGCAGCGTTGCCTCGAGGGGGGACTACAATGAGCAGTTCTTC
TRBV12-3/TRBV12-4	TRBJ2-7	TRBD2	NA	CASSKILAASYEQYF	TGTGCCAGCAGTAAAATTCTAGCGGCCTCCTACGAGCAGTACTTC
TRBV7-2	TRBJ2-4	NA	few	CASSSHRPWVAKNIQYF	TGTGCCAGCAGCTCCCACCGACCCTGGGTAGCCAAAAACATTCAGTACTTC
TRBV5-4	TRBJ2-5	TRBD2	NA	CASSLLLAGGLPETQYF	TGTGCCAGCAGCTTGCTTCTAGCGGGGGGGCTACCGGAGACCCAGTACTTC
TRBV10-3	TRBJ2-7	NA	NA	CAIRDKSAQEQYF	TGTGCCATCAGGGACAAAAGCGCTCAGGAGCAGTACTTC
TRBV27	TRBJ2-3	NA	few	CASIIQDSTDTQYF	TGTGCCAGCATTATACAGGACAGCACAGATACGCAGTATTTT
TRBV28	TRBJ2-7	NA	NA	CASSSGRGEQYF	TGTGCCAGCAGTTCCGGGCGTGGCGAGCAGTACTTC
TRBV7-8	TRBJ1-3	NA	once	CASSPKNRDSGNTIYF	TGTGCCAGCAGCCCGAAGAACAGGGACTCTGGAAACACCATATATTTT
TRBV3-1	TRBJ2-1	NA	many	CASSLGAIFYNEQFF	TGTGCCAGCAGCCTGGGGGCAATTTTCTACAATGAGCAGTTCTTC
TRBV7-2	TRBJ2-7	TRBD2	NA	CASSLSGLAYPSYEQYF	TGTGCCAGCAGCTTATCTGGACTAGCGTACCCTTCCTACGAGCAGTACTTC
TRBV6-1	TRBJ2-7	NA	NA	CASTPDGRFYEQYF	TGTGCCAGCACCCCGGACGGCCGGTTCTACGAGCAGTACTTC
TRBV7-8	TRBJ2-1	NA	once	CASTLRQASSYNEQFF	TGTGCCAGCACCCTGAGACAGGCTAGCTCCTACAATGAGCAGTTCTTC
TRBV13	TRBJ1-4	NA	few	CASSTKGATNEKLFF	TGTGCCAGCAGCACGAAGGGTGCAACTAATGAAAAACTGTTTTTT
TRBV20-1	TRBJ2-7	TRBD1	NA	CSARDGTVGYEQYF	TGCAGTGCTAGAGATGGGACAGTTGGTTACGAGCAGTACTTC
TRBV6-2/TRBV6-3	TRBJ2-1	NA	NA	CASSYLSSPHEQFF	TGTGCCAGCAGTTACTTGTCTAGCCCCCATGAGCAGTTCTTC
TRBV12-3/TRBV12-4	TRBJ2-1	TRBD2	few	CASSRRGEAYNEQFF	TGTGCCAGCAGTCGGCGGGGGGAAGCCTACAATGAGCAGTTCTTC
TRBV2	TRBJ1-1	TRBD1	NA	CASSVLGQGTLFF	TGTGCCAGCTCGGTACTGGGACAGGGTACTCTTTTCTTT
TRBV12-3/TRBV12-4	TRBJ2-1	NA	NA	CASSLTIRSNEQFF	TGTGCCAGCAGTTTGACCATACGATCCAATGAGCAGTTCTTC
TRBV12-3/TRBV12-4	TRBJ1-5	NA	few	CASSLRAGLQPQHF	TGTGCCAGCAGTTTAAGGGCCGGGTTACAGCCCCAGCATTTT
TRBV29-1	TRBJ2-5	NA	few	CSVDVPETQYF	TGCAGCGTTGACGTCCCGGAGACCCAGTACTTC
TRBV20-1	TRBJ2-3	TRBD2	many	CSAPGGLAGGKYTDTQYF	TGCAGTGCCCCCGGAGGACTAGCGGGGGGCAAATACACAGATACGCAGTATTTT
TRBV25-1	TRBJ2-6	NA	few	CASSEWGAGSGANVLTF	TGTGCCAGCAGTGAATGGGGGGCAGGCTCTGGGGCCAACGTCCTGACTTTC
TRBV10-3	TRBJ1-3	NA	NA	CAISERVFGDGNTIYF	TGTGCCATCAGTGAGCGGGTTTTCGGGGATGGAAACACCATATATTTT
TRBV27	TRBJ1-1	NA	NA	CASSLHGTGGNTEAFF	TGTGCCAGCAGTTTGCACGGAACAGGTGGGAACACTGAAGCTTTCTTT
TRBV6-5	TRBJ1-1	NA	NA	CASSWSGNPNTEAFF	TGTGCCAGCAGTTGGTCAGGGAACCCAAACACTGAAGCTTTCTTT
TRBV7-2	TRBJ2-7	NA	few	CASSLSGAPRAYEQYF	TGTGCCAGCAGCTTATCTGGGGCGCCCAGGGCCTACGAGCAGTACTTC
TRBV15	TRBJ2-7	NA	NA	CATSTIGGSYEQYF	TGTGCCACCAGCACGATCGGGGGCAGCTACGAGCAGTACTTC
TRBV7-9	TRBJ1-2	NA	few	CASSFWAGANYGYTF	TGTGCCAGCAGCTTTTGGGCAGGGGCCAACTATGGCTACACCTTC